Here is one T cell receptor (beta chain) with its context. Its antigen remains unknown. A multiplex PCR was run with 60 Vbeta primers and 13 Jbeta primers. The assay was immunoSEQ multiplex PCR, and TCRdb's table has in-frame clones only and misses some. The repertoire has about 140,000 clones, approximately 79% of them found once; the top ten carry 6.5%. The sample comes from a study of cytomegalovirus exposure and HLA in healthy donors. Study findings and constraints: Presence/absence analyses treated sequencing depth as roughly uniform across donors. In the analysis, some V segments, TRBV6-2 and TRBV6-3 included, were excluded as indistinguishable.

The germline CDR1 and CDR2 sequences are MNHNS and SASEGT. Germline trimming cut 4 bases from V and 0 bases from J; bases unmatched to any gene: 4. CDR3 size: 16 residues. This receptor was identified in a man in his forties in good health and CMV-seropositive. The sequenced sample was PBMCs. The chain combines TRBV6-1 with TRBJ2-1, with TRBD2 identical over 9 bases. The CDR3 region is CASSVFSGSSYNEQFF. The CDR3, as DNA: TGTGCCAGCAGTGTGTTTAGCGGGAGCTCCTACAATGAGCAGTTCTTC.